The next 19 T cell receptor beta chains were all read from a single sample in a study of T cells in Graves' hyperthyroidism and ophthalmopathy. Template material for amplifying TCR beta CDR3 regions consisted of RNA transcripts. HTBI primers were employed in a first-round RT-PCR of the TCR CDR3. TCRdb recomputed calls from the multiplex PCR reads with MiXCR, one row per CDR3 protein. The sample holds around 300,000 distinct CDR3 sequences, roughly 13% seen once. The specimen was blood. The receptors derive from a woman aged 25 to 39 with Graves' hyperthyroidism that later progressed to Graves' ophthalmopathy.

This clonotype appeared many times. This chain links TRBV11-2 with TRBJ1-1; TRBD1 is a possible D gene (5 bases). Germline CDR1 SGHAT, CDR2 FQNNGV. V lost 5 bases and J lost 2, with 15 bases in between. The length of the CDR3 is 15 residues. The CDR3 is CASSPAWGSNTEAFF. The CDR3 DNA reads TGTGCCAGCAGCCCCGCTTGGGGCTCTAACACTGAAGCTTTCTTT.

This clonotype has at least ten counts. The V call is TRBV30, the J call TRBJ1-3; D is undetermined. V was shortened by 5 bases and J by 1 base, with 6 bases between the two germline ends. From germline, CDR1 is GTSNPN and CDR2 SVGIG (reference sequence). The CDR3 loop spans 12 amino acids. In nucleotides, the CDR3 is TGTGCCTGGGGGTTTTCTGGAAACACCATATATTTT. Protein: CAWGFSGNTIYF.

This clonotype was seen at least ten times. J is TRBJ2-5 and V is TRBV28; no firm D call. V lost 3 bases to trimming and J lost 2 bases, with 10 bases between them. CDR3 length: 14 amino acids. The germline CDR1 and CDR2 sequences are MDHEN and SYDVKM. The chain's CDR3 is CASSFRRPQETQYF. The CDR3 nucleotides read TGTGCCAGCAGTTTCAGAAGACCTCAAGAGACCCAGTACTTC.

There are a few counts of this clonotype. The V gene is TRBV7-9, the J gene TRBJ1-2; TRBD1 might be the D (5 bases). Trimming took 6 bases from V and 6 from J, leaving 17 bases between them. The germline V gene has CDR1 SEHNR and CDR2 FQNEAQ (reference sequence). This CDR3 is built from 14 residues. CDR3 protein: CASSAGTAIHGYTF. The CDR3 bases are TGTGCCAGCAGTGCCGGGACGGCGATCCATGGCTACACCTTC.

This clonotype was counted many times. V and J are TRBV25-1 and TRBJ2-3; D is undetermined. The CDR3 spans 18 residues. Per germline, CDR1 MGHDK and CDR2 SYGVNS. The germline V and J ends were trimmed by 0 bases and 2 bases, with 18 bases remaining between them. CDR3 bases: TGTGCCAGCAGTGAATATGTGACGACTGGGGAATACACAGATACGCAGTATTTT. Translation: CASSEYVTTGEYTDTQYF.

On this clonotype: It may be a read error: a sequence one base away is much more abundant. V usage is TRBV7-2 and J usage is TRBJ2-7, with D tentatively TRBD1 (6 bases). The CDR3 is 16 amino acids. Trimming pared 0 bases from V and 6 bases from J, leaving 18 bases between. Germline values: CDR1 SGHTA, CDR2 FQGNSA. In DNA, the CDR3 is TGTGCCAGCAGCTTAGCGCCCAGGGGTGCTGAGGGCGAGCAGTACTTC. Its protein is CASSLAPRGAEGEQYF.

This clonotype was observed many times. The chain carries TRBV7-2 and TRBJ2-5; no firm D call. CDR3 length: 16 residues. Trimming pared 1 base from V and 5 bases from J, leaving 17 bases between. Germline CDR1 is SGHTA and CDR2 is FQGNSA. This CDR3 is CASSLVSGQLGETQYF. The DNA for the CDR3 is TGTGCCAGCAGCTTAGTTTCCGGTCAGCTGGGGGAGACCCAGTACTTC.

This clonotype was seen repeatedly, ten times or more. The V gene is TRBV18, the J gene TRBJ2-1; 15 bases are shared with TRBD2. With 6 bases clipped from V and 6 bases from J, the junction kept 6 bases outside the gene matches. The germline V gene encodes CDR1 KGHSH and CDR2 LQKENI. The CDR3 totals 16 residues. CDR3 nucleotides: TGTGCCAGCTCGGAGGGACTAGCGGGAGGCGGCAATGAGCAGTTCTTC. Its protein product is CASSEGLAGGGNEQFF.

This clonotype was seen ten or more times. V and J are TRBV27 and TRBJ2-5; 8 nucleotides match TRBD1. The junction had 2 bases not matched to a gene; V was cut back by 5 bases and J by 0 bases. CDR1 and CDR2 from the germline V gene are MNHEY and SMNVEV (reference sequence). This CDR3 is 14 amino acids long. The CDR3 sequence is CASSPDRDQETQYF. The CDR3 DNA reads TGTGCCAGCAGTCCGGACAGGGACCAAGAGACCCAGTACTTC.

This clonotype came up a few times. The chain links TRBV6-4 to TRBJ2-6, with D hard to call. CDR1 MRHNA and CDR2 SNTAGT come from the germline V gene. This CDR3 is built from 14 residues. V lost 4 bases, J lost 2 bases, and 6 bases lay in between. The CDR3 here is CASSAQAGANVLTF. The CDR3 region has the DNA TGTGCCAGCAGTGCCCAAGCTGGGGCCAACGTCCTGACTTTC.

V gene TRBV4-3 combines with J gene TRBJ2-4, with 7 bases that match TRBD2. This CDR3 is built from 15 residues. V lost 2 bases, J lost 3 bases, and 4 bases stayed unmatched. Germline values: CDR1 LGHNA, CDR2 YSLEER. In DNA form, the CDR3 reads TGCGCCAGCAGCCAAACTGGGGGGGGCAAAAACATTCAGTACTTC. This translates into CASSQTGGGKNIQYF.

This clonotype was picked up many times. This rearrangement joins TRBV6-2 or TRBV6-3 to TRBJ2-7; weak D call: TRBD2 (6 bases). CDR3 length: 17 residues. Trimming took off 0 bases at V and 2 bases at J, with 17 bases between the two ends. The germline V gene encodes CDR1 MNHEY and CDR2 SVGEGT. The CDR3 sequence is CASSYSPGRRETYEQYF. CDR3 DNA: TGTGCCAGCAGTTACTCCCCTGGACGGAGGGAAACCTACGAGCAGTACTTC.

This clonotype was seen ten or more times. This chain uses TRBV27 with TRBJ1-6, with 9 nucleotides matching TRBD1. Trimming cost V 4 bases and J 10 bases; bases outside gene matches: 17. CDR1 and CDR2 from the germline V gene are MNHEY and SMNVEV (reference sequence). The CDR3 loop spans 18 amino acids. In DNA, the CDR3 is TGTGCCAGCAGTTCGTCTACCATAGGGACAGGGTGGGACTCACCCCTCCACTTT. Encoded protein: CASSSSTIGTGWDSPLHF.

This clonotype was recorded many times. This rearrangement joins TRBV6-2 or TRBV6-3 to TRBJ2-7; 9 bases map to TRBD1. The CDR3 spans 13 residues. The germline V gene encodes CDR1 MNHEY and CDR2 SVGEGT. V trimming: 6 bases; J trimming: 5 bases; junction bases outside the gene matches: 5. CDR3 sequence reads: CASRGQGFHEQYF. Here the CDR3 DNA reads TGTGCCAGCAGGGGACAGGGCTTCCACGAGCAGTACTTC.

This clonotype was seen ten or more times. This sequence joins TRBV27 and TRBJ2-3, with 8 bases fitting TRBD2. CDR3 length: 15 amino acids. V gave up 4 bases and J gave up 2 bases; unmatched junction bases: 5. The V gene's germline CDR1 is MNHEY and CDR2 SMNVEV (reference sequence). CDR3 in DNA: TGTGCCAGCAGTTCCAAACTAGCGGACACAGATACGCAGTATTTT. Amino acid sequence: CASSSKLADTDTQYF.

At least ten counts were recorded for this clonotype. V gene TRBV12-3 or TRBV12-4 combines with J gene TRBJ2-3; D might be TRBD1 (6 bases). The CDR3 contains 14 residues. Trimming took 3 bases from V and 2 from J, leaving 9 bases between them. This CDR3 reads CASSFWDNTDTQYF. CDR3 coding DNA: TGTGCCAGCAGTTTCTGGGACAACACAGATACGCAGTATTTT.

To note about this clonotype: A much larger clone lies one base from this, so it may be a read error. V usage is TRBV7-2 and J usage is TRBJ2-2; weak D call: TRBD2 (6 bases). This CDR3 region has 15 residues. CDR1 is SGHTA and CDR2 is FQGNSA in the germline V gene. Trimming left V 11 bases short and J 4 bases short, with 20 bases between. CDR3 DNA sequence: TGTGCCGACCTGAAGGAGGGTCCTGTCACCGGGGAGCTGTTTTTT. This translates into CADLKEGPVTGELFF.

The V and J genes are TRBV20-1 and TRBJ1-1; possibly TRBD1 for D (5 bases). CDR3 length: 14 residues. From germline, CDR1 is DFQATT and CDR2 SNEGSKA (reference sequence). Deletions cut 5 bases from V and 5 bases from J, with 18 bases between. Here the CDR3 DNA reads TGCAGTGCTGCCTGGGGCGGGTTAAGTACTGAAGCTTTCTTT. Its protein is CSAAWGGLSTEAFF.

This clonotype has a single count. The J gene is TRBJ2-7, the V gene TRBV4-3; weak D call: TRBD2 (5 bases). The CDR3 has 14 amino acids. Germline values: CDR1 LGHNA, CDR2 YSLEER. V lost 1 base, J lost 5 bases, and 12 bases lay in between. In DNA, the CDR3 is TGCGCCAGCAGCCAAGTGGCTAGCAGCGACGAGCAGTACTTC. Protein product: CASSQVASSDEQYF.